Included here is one T cell receptor beta chain sequence, with context. TCRdb re-called the 5' RACE reads with MiXCR, one entry per CDR3 protein. The data contain roughly 350,000 distinct CDR3 sequences, approximately 9.1% of them seen just once; the ten biggest clones take up more than 8%. The sample originates from a study of identical twins. There are 16 residues in the CDR3. The V end lost 2 bases, the J end lost 5 bases, and 18 bases lay between the germline ends. The germline V gene has CDR1 MNHEY and CDR2 SMNVEV (reference sequence). Sequenced input: naive T cells sorted from blood. The origin of this receptor is a woman aged 45-60 years in good health. The chain employs TRBV27 and TRBJ2-5, with D unclear. CDR3 loop: CASSLKFRHRLETQYF. CDR3 DNA: TGTGCCAGCAGTTTAAAGTTTAGGCACAGATTGGAGACCCAGTACTTC.